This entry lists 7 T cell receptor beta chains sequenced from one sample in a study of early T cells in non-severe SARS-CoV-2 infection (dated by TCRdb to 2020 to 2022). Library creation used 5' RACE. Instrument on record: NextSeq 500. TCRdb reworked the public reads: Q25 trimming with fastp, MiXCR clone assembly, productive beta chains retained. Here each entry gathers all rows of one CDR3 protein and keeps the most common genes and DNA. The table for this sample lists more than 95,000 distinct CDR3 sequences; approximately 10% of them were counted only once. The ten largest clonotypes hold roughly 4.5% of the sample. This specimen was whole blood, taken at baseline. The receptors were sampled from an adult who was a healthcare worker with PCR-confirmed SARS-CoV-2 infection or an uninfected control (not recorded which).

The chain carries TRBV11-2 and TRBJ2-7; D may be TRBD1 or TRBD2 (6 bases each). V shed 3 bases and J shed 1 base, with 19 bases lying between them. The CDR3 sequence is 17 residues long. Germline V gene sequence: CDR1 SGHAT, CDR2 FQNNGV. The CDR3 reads CASSLGGRYLGSYEQYF. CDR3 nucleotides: TGTGCCAGCAGCTTGGGGGGCAGATATTTAGGGTCCTACGAGCAGTACTTC.

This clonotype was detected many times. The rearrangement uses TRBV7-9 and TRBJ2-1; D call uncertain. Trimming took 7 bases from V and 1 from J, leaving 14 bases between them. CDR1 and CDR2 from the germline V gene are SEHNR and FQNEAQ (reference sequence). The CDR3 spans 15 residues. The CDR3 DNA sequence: TGTGCCAGCATCCTTTCAAGACAATCCTACAATGAGCAGTTCTTC. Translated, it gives CASILSRQSYNEQFF.

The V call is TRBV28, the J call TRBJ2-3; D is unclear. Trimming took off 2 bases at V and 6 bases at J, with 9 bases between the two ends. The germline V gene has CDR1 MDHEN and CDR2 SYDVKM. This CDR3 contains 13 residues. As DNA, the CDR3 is TGTGCCAGCAGTTTAGGGTACGAGGATACGCAGTATTTT. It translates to CASSLGYEDTQYF.

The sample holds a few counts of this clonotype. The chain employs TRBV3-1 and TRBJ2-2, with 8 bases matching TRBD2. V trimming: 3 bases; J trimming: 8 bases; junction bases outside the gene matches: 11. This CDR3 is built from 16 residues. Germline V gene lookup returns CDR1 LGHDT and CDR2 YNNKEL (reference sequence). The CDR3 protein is CASSQPRTSRGGELFF. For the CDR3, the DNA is TGTGCCAGCAGCCAGCCACGGACTAGCCGCGGGGGGGAGCTGTTTTTT.

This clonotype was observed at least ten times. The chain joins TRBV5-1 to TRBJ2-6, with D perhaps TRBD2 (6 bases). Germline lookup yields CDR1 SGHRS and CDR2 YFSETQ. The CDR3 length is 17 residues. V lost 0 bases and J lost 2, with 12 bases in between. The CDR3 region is CASSLEPAGAGANVLTF. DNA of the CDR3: TGCGCCAGCAGCTTGGAGCCAGCGGGCGCTGGGGCCAACGTCCTGACTTTC.

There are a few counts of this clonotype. The CDR3 is CASSLSPGRADTQYF. Here the CDR3 DNA reads TGTGCCAGCAGTTTATCTCCGGGACGAGCAGATACGCAGTATTTT. The chain uses TRBV28 and TRBJ2-3; D possibly uses TRBD1 or TRBD2 (5 bases each). Trimming took off 1 base at V and 4 bases at J, with 12 bases between the two ends. The CDR3 contains 15 residues. Per the germline V gene, CDR1 is MDHEN and CDR2 is SYDVKM.

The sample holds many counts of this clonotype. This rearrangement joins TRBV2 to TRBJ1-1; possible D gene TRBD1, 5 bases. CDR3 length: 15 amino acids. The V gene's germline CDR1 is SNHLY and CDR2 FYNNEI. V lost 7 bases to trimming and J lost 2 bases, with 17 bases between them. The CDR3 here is CASNGAFGPNTEAFF. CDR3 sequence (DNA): TGTGCCAGCAACGGGGCCTTCGGGCCAAACACTGAAGCTTTCTTT.